Below, 23 T cell receptor beta chains from the same sample are listed, as sequenced in a study of PD-1 blockade in classical Hodgkin lymphoma. This table comes from immunoSEQ multiplex PCR, and its TCRdb copy is limited to in-frame clones, with some not included. The table includes tens of thousands of clones, about 88% detected once. Every patient relapsed after autologous stem cell transplantation, and brentuximab vedotin exposure varied. Material: peripheral blood mononuclear cells (PBMCs), obtained before the second cycle of nivolumab. The receptors originated from a human donor with classical Hodgkin lymphoma.

The chain couples TRBV10-3 to TRBJ2-6, with unresolved D. The CDR3 sequence is 16 residues long. Germline V gives CDR1 ENHRY, CDR2 SYGVKD. The V and J ends lost 3 bases and 0 bases respectively, with 9 bases between them. CDR3 bases: TGTGCCATCAGTGACTTCATGGGCTCTGGGGCCAACGTCCTGACTTTC. Translating it yields CAISDFMGSGANVLTF.

The chain combines TRBV5-1 with TRBJ2-1; 7 nucleotides match TRBD1. V lost 0 bases, J lost 5 bases, and 2 bases stayed unmatched. This CDR3 has 14 amino acids. Looked up from germline, CDR1 is SGHRS and CDR2 is YFSETQ. CDR3 region: CASSLDGTDNEQFF. The CDR3 DNA reads as TGCGCCAGCAGCTTGGACGGGACAGACAATGAGCAGTTCTTC.

The CDR3 coding sequence is TGTGCCAGCAGTTCCGACCGGGGGGAGCTGTTTTTT. This sequence encodes CASSSDRGELFF. This rearrangement joins TRBV6-6 to TRBJ2-2, with no clear D. CDR3 size: 12 residues. From germline, CDR1 is MNHNY and CDR2 SVGAGI (reference sequence). V lost 4 bases to trimming and J lost 8 bases, with 8 bases between them.

The rearrangement joins TRBV28 to TRBJ2-5; TRBD2 matches 8 bases. This CDR3 has 16 amino acids. V shed 6 bases, J shed 3 bases, and the junction held 12 bases outside the gene matches. Germline CDR1 reads MDHEN; CDR2 reads SYDVKM. The CDR3: CASSFNRGGQEETQYF. CDR3 DNA sequence: TGTGCCAGCAGCTTCAACCGGGGGGGCCAGGAAGAGACCCAGTACTTC.

The rearrangement uses TRBV21-1 and TRBJ1-6; TRBD1 is taken as the D call from the table, unchecked against the DNA. TRBV21-1 is described as a pseudogene. The CDR3 covers 15 residues. The CDR3 DNA reads as TGTGCCAGCAGCAAAGGAGGGACACTAGATTCACCCCTCCACTTT. Translation gives CASSKGGTLDSPLHF.

The gene calls are TRBV7-9 and TRBJ1-2; no clear D. Germline V CDR1 and CDR2: SEHNR, FQNEAQ (reference sequence). This CDR3 comprises 17 residues. V lost 1 base, J lost 3 bases, and 18 bases lay in between. This chain's CDR3 is CASSLVVGQPRYYGYTF. The DNA for the CDR3 is TGTGCCAGCAGCTTAGTAGTCGGGCAGCCAAGGTACTATGGCTACACCTTC.

The chain employs TRBV28 and TRBJ1-4; no clear D. Germline assignment: CDR1 MDHEN and CDR2 SYDVKM. The CDR3 is made up of 16 amino acids. V was cut by 3 bases and J by 4 bases, with 15 bases left in between. CDR3 sequence (DNA): TGTGCCAGCAGTTTTGGTTTGGCAGTCGGTAATGAAAAACTGTTTTTT. It encodes CASSFGLAVGNEKLFF.

The chain carries TRBV7-2 and TRBJ2-5, with 7 bases lining up with TRBD1. Germline V gene lookup returns CDR1 SGHTA and CDR2 FQGNSA. The CDR3 has 15 residues. J was trimmed by 2 bases and V by 5 bases; bases with no gene match: 8. The CDR3 region has the DNA TGTGCCAGCAGCCCCCGGACAGGATCACAAGAGACCCAGTACTTC. Translating gives CASSPRTGSQETQYF.

The V call is TRBV2, the J call TRBJ2-3, with D tentatively TRBD2 (5 bases). V was cut by 3 bases and J by 14 bases, with 15 bases left in between. The CDR3 has 12 residues. Per the germline V gene, CDR1 is SNHLY and CDR2 is FYNNEI. Here the CDR3 reads CASSEHPYAGYF. The CDR3 DNA sequence: TGTGCCAGCAGTGAGCATCCCTACGCGGGGTATTTT.

CDR3 in DNA: TGTGCCATCAGTGAGCAGTGGGGCTACACCTTC. It translates to CAISEQWGYTF. The chain employs TRBV10-3 and TRBJ1-2; D uncertain. V gave up 2 bases and J gave up 8 bases, with 6 bases separating them. The CDR3 runs to 11 residues. Per germline, CDR1 ENHRY and CDR2 SYGVKD.

The V and J genes are TRBV2 and TRBJ1-1, with D possibly matching TRBD1 (5 bases). The CDR3 loop spans 15 amino acids. Germline assignment: CDR1 SNHLY and CDR2 FYNNEI. V was shortened by 5 bases and J by 3 bases, with 16 bases between the two germline ends. For the CDR3, the DNA is TGTGCCAGCAGTCCTTGGGGGAAATGGGACACTGAAGCTTTCTTT. This translates into CASSPWGKWDTEAFF.

J is TRBJ2-1 and V is TRBV19; TRBD1 aligns across 7 bases. The trim removed 5 bases at V and 5 bases at J, leaving 12 bases unmatched. CDR3 length equals 16 residues. In germline, CDR1 is LNHDA, CDR2 SQIVND (reference sequence). CDR3 DNA sequence: TGTGCCAGTAGTGAGTACACAGGGGTATTACACAATGAGCAGTTCTTC. It encodes CASSEYTGVLHNEQFF.

V usage is TRBV10-3 and J usage is TRBJ2-2; TRBD2 is a possible D gene (5 bases). The V end lost 2 bases, the J end lost 3 bases, and 10 bases lay between the germline ends. This CDR3 comprises 15 residues. Germline V lookup: CDR1 ENHRY, CDR2 SYGVKD. The DNA of the CDR3 is TGTGCCATCAGTGAGGGGTCGGGGTACACCGGGGAGCTGTTTTTT. Translating it yields CAISEGSGYTGELFF.

This clone was detected only a few times. This rearrangement joins TRBV7-8 to TRBJ2-7; 8 nucleotides align to TRBD1. CDR1 SGHVS and CDR2 FQNEAQ come from the germline V gene. V lost 6 bases, J lost 5 bases, and 3 bases stayed unmatched. This CDR3 contains 12 residues. Here the CDR3 reads CASRDRGDEQYF. In DNA, the CDR3 is TGTGCCAGCAGAGACAGGGGAGACGAGCAGTACTTC.

The chain uses TRBV27 and TRBJ2-7; D gene unclear. Per the germline V gene, CDR1 is MNHEY and CDR2 is SMNVEV (reference sequence). The V and J ends lost 6 bases and 3 bases respectively, with 15 bases between them. The length of the CDR3 is 14 residues. Here the CDR3 reads CASSPVGTYYEQYF. In DNA form, the CDR3 reads TGTGCCAGCAGCCCCGTTGGCACATACTACGAGCAGTACTTC.

Concerning this clone itself: One end of the junction is discordant with germline, which a read error may explain. The chain recombines TRBV7-7 with TRBJ2-5, with TRBD2 matching over 11 bases. From germline, CDR1 is SSHAT and CDR2 FNYEAQ (reference sequence). This CDR3 comprises 17 residues. The CDR3 nucleotides are TGTGCTAGCAGCGCCCTCACTAGCGGGGGCCAACAAGAGACCCAGTACTTC. This gives the protein CASSALTSGGQQETQYF.

The CDR3: CASSMAPMNTEAFF. Here the CDR3 DNA reads TGTGCCAGTAGTATGGCGCCGATGAACACTGAAGCTTTCTTT. J is TRBJ1-1 and V is TRBV19, with D unclear. Germline values: CDR1 LNHDA, CDR2 SQIVND (reference sequence). V lost 3 bases to trimming and J lost 0 bases, with 8 bases between them. This CDR3 comprises 14 residues.

The CDR3 loop is CASMGTSGSAGELFF. DNA of the CDR3: TGTGCCAGCATGGGGACTAGCGGGAGTGCCGGGGAGCTGTTTTTT. The chain combines TRBV6-6 with TRBJ2-2; TRBD2 matches at 14 bases. The CDR3 extends over 15 amino acids. Trimming took 7 bases from V and 6 from J; bases not matched to a gene: 4. CDR1 is MNHNY and CDR2 is SVGAGI in the germline V gene (reference sequence).

The genes are TRBV11-2 and TRBJ2-1; D is perhaps TRBD2 (7 bases). The V end was cut by 1 base, the J end by 9 bases, with 16 bases between. The CDR3 has 15 amino acids. Germline loops: CDR1 SGHAT, CDR2 FQNNGV. CDR3 sequence (DNA): TGTGCCAGCAGCTTAGCCCCTAACAGGGAGGGTGAGCAGTTCTTC. Translated, it gives CASSLAPNREGEQFF.

Details on this clone: The junction does not match germline at one end; this may be a read error. The chain couples TRBV11-2 to TRBJ2-2; a weak D match, TRBD2 (5 bases). The germline V gene encodes CDR1 SGHAT and CDR2 FQNNGV. CDR3 length equals 14 residues. CDR3 loop: CASSLGGNAGELFF. CDR3 nucleotide sequence: TGTGCCAGCAGCTTAGGAGGGAACGCCGGGGAGCTGTTTTTT.

J is TRBJ2-7 and V is TRBV5-1; maybe TRBD2 (5 bases). Germline V gene data show CDR1 as SGHRS and CDR2 as YFSETQ. This CDR3 spans 14 amino acids. V was pared by 1 base and J by 3 bases, with 11 bases between. CDR3 nucleotide sequence: TGCGCCAGCAGCTTGTGGTTAGGGAGCTACGAGCAGTACTTC. This codes for CASSLWLGSYEQYF.

This rearrangement joins TRBV4-2 to TRBJ2-2; tentative D call: TRBD2 (5 bases). The CDR3 spans 17 residues. The germline gives CDR1 LGHNA, CDR2 YNFKEQ. The V end was cut by 0 bases, the J end by 0 bases, with 11 bases between. This chain's CDR3 is CASSQDLGRSNTGELFF. Here the CDR3 DNA reads TGTGCCAGCAGCCAAGATCTAGGGAGATCGAACACCGGGGAGCTGTTTTTT.

This chain connects TRBV7-8 to TRBJ1-5; no clear D. The germline CDR1 and CDR2 sequences are SGHVS and FQNEAQ. There are 13 residues in the CDR3. V was shortened by 2 bases and J by 3 bases, with 5 bases between the two germline ends. The CDR3 nucleotides are TGTGCCAGCAGCTTACAGGACAATCAGCCCCAGCATTTT. Its translation: CASSLQDNQPQHF.